This is a list of T cell receptor beta chains from one sample in a study of T cells in Graves' hyperthyroidism and ophthalmopathy. MiXCR, run by TCRdb on the multiplex PCR reads, gives a single entry per CDR3 protein. The table shows roughly 500,000 distinct CDR3 sequences, with around 45% occurring only once. The sequencing input was peripheral blood or thyroid tissue (not recorded which). The receptors shown here come from an adult woman with Graves' disease, either hyperthyroidism or ophthalmopathy (not recorded which). Each CDR3 is given with its conserved first and last residue. A D gene is named only where the DNA matches it firmly. Rows may omit the clone size; those that give it use once, few, many or a size class.

TRBD1,TRBJ1-1,NA,TRBV10-2,TGCGCCAGCAGAGAGAGACAGGGGGCCAGATATGAAGCTTTCTTT,CASRERQGARYEAFF
NA,TRBJ2-7,NA,TRBV29-1,TGCAGCGCTCTTGGAGGCGAGCTCTACGAGCAGTACTTC,CSALGGELYEQYF
NA,TRBJ2-2,NA,TRBV7-2,TGTGCCAGCAGCCCCTGGACCTACACCGGGGAGCTGTTTTTT,CASSPWTYTGELFF
NA,TRBJ1-5,NA,TRBV19,TGTGCCAGTAGTATCATGAGAAATCAGCCCCAGCATTTT,CASSIMRNQPQHF
NA,TRBJ1-1,NA,TRBV20-1,TGCAGTGCCAGGCCTACAGGAATGTCGGGCACTGAAGCTTTCTTT,CSARPTGMSGTEAFF
NA,TRBJ1-5,once,TRBV5-1,TGCGCCAGCAGCTTGGGCGGGGGCAATCAGCCCCAGCAATTT,CASSLGGGNQPQQF
NA,TRBJ2-1,few,TRBV15,TGTGCCACCAGCGGACAGACCCTAGAGCAGTTCTTC,CATSGQTLEQFF
TRBD1,TRBJ2-2,many,TRBV5-1,TGCGCCAGCAGCCTCCAGACAGGGGATGTAGTCGGGGAGCTGTTTTTT,CASSLQTGDVVGELFF
TRBD1,TRBJ1-1,few,TRBV29-1,TGCAGCTCGGGACAGGGCGCTGAAGCTTTCTTT,CSSGQGAEAFF
NA,TRBJ2-2,many,TRBV5-5,TGTGCCAGCAGTTTGACTCCCCACGGGGAGCTGTTTTTT,CASSLTPHGELFF
NA,TRBJ2-7,many,TRBV29-1,TGCAGCGTTTCCAGCGGACTATCCTACGAGCAGTACTTC,CSVSSGLSYEQYF
NA,TRBJ2-5,many,TRBV20-1,TGCAGTGCTAGAGATTCGGTCAAGCAAGAGACCCAGTACTTC,CSARDSVKQETQYF
NA,TRBJ1-1,few,TRBV10-3,TGTGCCATCAGCAACGAGGGGTACACTGAAGCTTTCTTT,CAISNEGYTEAFF
NA,TRBJ2-7,few,TRBV7-9,TGTGCCAGCAGTGCACGTGTCCCCGCCCCTGTGGGAGAGCAGTACTTC,CASSARVPAPVGEQYF
NA,TRBJ2-3,once,TRBV20-1,TGCAGTGCTAGAGATTTCGGGGCTCTCACAGATACGCAGTATTTT,CSARDFGALTDTQYF
NA,TRBJ2-7,once,TRBV10-3,TGTGCCATCAGCGGGAGACGCGACGAGCAGTACTTC,CAISGRRDEQYF
TRBD1,TRBJ1-1,NA,TRBV24-1,TGTGCCACCAGTGTGGGACAGGTGAACACTGAAGCTTTCTTT,CATSVGQVNTEAFF
TRBD1,TRBJ2-2,NA,TRBV19,TGTGCCAGTAGTATACCGGGACAGGGATCCGGGGAGCTGTTTTTT,CASSIPGQGSGELFF
NA,TRBJ2-7,NA,TRBV7-9,TGTGCCAGCAGTCCTGACAGCCGTAAGGCCCTCCTGGGCTCCGGGTCCTACGAGCAGTACTTC,CASSPDSRKALLGSGSYEQYF
NA,TRBJ2-7,many,TRBV27,TGTGCCAGCAGTCTTTACAGGGGCGGGGACGAGCAGTACTTC,CASSLYRGGDEQYF
TRBD2,TRBJ2-7,NA,TRBV12-3/TRBV12-4,TGTGCCAGCGGGCGGGGGGGCTTCTCCTACGAGCAGTACTTC,CASGRGGFSYEQYF
NA,TRBJ1-1,many,TRBV11-2,TGTGCCAGCAGCTTAAGAGCGAACACTGAAGCTTTCTTT,CASSLRANTEAFF
TRBD2,TRBJ2-7,NA,TRBV9,TGTGCCAGCAGCGATGGGACTAGTAACTACGAGCAGTACTTC,CASSDGTSNYEQYF
NA,TRBJ1-6,many,TRBV19,TGTGCCAGTAGTACGGGTCTCTTTGACTCACCCCTCCACTTT,CASSTGLFDSPLHF
NA,TRBJ1-2,NA,TRBV6-5,TGTGCCAGCAGTTACTCTCTCGGACGGCAGACTAACTATGGCTACACCTTC,CASSYSLGRQTNYGYTF
NA,TRBJ1-3,NA,TRBV7-8,TGTGCCAGCAGCTTAAGGGGACTAGCTCCGAGCACCATATATTTT,CASSLRGLAPSTIYF
NA,TRBJ1-1,many,TRBV19,TGTGCCAGTATGACGGGGAACACTGAAGCTTTCTTT,CASMTGNTEAFF
NA,TRBJ1-6,NA,TRBV2,TGTGCCAGCATGGGGGGCTTTTCACCCCTCCACTTT,CASMGGFSPLHF